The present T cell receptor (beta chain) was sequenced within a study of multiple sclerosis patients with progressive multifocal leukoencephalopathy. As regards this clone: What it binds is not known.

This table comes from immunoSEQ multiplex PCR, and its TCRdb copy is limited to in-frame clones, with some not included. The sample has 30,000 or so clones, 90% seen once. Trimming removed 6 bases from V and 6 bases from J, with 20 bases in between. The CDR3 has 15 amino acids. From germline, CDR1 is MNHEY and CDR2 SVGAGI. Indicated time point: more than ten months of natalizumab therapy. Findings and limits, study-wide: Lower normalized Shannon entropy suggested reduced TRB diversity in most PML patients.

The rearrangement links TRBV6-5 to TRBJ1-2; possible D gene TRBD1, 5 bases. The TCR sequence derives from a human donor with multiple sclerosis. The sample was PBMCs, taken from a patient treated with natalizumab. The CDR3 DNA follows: TGTGCCAGCAGCCCGAATTTACAGGTTACAAATGGCTACACCTTC. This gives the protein CASSPNLQVTNGYTF.